This T cell receptor beta chain derives from a study of CD8 T cells in ankylosing spondylitis. V gave up 5 bases and J gave up 6 bases, with 14 bases separating them. This CDR3 comprises 14 residues. Germline lookup yields CDR1 MNHNS and CDR2 SASEGT. General study results and limits: Matched ankylosing spondylitis synovial fluid reportedly contained a significantly enriched population of disease-linked clones.

Each CDR3 protein gets one entry after TCRdb re-called the 5' RACE reads with MiXCR. The sample holds 250,000 or so distinct CDR3 sequences; 20% to 30% are singletons and the top ten take roughly 0.67%. This clonotype came up once. Its cognate antigen is unknown. Sequencing was carried out using blood, either unsorted or a sorted T cell fraction (not recorded which). The TCR originated in a male donor with ankylosing spondylitis or in good health (not recorded which). The chain links TRBV6-1 to TRBJ2-1; the D gene could be TRBD1 or TRBD2 (5 bases each). The CDR3 protein is CASSSRGPPNEQFF. CDR3 bases: TGTGCCAGCAGTAGCCGGGGACCCCCCAATGAGCAGTTCTTC.